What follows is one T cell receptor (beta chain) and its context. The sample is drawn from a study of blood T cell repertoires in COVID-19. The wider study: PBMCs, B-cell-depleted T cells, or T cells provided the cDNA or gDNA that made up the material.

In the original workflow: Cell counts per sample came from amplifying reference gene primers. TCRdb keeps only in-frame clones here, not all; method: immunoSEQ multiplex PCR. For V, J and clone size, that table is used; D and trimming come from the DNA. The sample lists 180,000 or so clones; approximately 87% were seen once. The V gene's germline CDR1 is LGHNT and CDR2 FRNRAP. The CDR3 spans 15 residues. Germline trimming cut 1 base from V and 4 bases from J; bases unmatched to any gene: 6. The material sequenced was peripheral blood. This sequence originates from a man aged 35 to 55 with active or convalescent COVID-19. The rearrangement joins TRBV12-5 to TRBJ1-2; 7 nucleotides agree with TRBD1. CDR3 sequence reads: CASGLGDRAGYGYTF. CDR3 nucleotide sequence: TGTGCTAGTGGTTTGGGAGACAGGGCAGGCTATGGCTACACCTTC. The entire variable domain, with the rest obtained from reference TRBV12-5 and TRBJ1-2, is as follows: DARVTQTPRHKVTEMGQEVTMRCQPILGHNTVFWYRQTMMQGLELLAYFRNRAPLDDSGMPKDRFSAEMPDATLATLKIQPSEPRDSAVYFCASGLGDRAGYGYTFGSGTRLTVV.